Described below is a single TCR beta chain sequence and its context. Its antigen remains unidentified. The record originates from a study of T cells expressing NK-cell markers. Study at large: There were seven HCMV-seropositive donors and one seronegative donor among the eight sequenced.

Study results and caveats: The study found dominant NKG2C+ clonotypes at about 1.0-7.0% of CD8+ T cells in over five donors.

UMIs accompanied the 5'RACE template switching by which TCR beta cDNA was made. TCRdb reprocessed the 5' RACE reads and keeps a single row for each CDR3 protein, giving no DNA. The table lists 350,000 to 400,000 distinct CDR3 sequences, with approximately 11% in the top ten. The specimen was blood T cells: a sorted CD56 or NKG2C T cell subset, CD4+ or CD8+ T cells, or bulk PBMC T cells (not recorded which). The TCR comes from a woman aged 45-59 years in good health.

CDR3 region: CASWRAISNTGELFF. This chain joins TRBV12-3 or TRBV12-4 and TRBJ2-2; TCRdb lists TRBD2, though no DNA is available to test this call. The CDR3 loop spans 15 amino acids.